This is a list of T cell receptor beta chains from one sample in a study of blood T cell repertoires in COVID-19. Assay used: immunoSEQ multiplex PCR; TCRdb lists only in-frame clones, some missing. The data show approximately 290,000 clones, roughly 89% seen once. Sequencing used PBMCs or T cells enriched from blood (not recorded which). The receptors were sampled from a young woman with acute COVID-19. Both conserved end residues are trimmed from each CDR3.

v_call: TRBV2; cdr3_aa: ASRDRGAYGYT
v_call: TRBV5-1; cdr3_aa: ASRSETSGTRTYEQY
v_call: TRBV11-3; cdr3_aa: ASSLVGGREYEQY
v_call: TRBV7-3; cdr3_aa: ASSLLAGVTYEQY
v_call: TRBV7-6; cdr3_aa: ASSPGTGGTGELF
v_call: TRBV30; cdr3_aa: AWSVRTSGRRN
v_call: TRBV2; cdr3_aa: ASSWTSGRDITDTQY
v_call: TRBV5-1; cdr3_aa: ASSLEAGPNTEAF
v_call: TRBV2; cdr3_aa: ASSEPRLAASSYNEQF
v_call: TRBV28; cdr3_aa: ASSFLAESTDTQY
v_call: TRBV28; cdr3_aa: ASSFARGYRNYGYT
v_call: TRBV12-3/TRBV12-4; cdr3_aa: ASSLTGDGYT
v_call: TRBV9; cdr3_aa: ASSVDDISNYNEQF
v_call: TRBV20-1; cdr3_aa: SASTGQGSEQY
v_call: TRBV5-1; cdr3_aa: ASSLRAGTYNEQF
v_call: TRBV19; cdr3_aa: ASSIDRGSQPQH
v_call: TRBV9; cdr3_aa: ASSALSGNEQF
v_call: TRBV12-3/TRBV12-4; cdr3_aa: ASRRTVNYGYT
v_call: TRBV28; cdr3_aa: ASSLHRPSTDTQY
v_call: TRBV7-2; cdr3_aa: ASSLATAKTPHSYT
v_call: TRBV18; cdr3_aa: ASSRSLAGTNTGELF
v_call: TRBV5-1; cdr3_aa: ASSFGTSGGGYEQY